The 11 T cell receptor beta chains below were found in one sample sequenced in a study of shared clonotypes between healthy human individuals. Profiling relied on immunoSEQ multiplex PCR, and the TCRdb table lists in-frame clones only, not all of them. The data show 1.6 million or so clones, around 97% seen once. Sequencing was performed on naive CD4+ T cells sorted from blood. The subset is: CD45RA+ positively selected. All receptors come from a man aged 30-40 years in good health.

This chain uses TRBV4-2 with TRBJ2-5; 13 bases match TRBD2. CDR1 is LGHNA and CDR2 is YNFKEQ in the germline V gene. The CDR3 has 17 amino acids. Germline trimming cut 4 bases from V and 5 bases from J; bases unmatched to any gene: 10. CDR3: CASSPRQGLAGAETQYF. The DNA for the CDR3 is TGTGCCAGCAGCCCCCGACAAGGACTAGCGGGAGCGGAGACCCAGTACTTC.

The V call is TRBV11-2, the J call TRBJ2-4; TRBD2 is a possible D gene (6 bases). Trimming cost V 1 base and J 6 bases, with 16 bases left between them. The CDR3 covers 16 residues. Germline CDR1 SGHAT, CDR2 FQNNGV. This CDR3 reads CASSLVIPGLLNIQYF. DNA for the CDR3: TGTGCCAGCAGCTTAGTTATCCCGGGACTTTTAAACATTCAGTACTTC. The whole variable domain, filled in from reference TRBV11-2 and TRBJ2-4, reads EAGVAQSPRYKIIEKRQSVAFWCNPISGHATLYWYQQILGQGPKLLIQFQNNGVVDDSQLPKDRFSAERLKGVDSTLKIQPAKLEDSAVYLCASSLVIPGLLNIQYFGAGTRLSVL.

The rearrangement links TRBV7-9 to TRBJ2-1; 9 nucleotides match TRBD2. Germline CDR1 SEHNR, CDR2 FQNEAQ (reference sequence). The CDR3 runs 14 residues. V dropped 5 bases and J dropped 15; count of bases not matched to a gene: 14. DNA of the CDR3: TGTGCCAGCAGCCACCCGATCCTAGCGGGGCCGGGGTTCTTC. It codes for CASSHPILAGPGFF.

V is TRBV29-1 and J is TRBJ1-1; D remains unclear. The germline V gene has CDR1 SQVTM and CDR2 ANQGSEA. V lost 3 bases and J lost 3, with 11 bases in between. The CDR3 covers 13 residues. The CDR3 sequence: CSVDRGWDTEAFF. CDR3 DNA: TGCAGCGTTGATCGCGGTTGGGACACTGAAGCTTTCTTT.

The chain couples TRBV28 to TRBJ2-1; no definite D call. Germline values: CDR1 MDHEN, CDR2 SYDVKM. The length of the CDR3 is 13 residues. V gave up 4 bases and J gave up 10 bases, with 14 bases separating them. The DNA for the CDR3 is TGTGCCAGCAGTTCCCGACCCATCAGGGAGCAGTTCTTC. As protein: CASSSRPIREQFF.

The rearrangement uses TRBV7-2 and TRBJ2-4; 9 positions agree with TRBD2. There are 16 residues in the CDR3. After removal of 0 bases from V and 5 bases from J, the junction contained 5 bases not matched to a gene. Per germline, CDR1 SGHTA and CDR2 FQGNSA. This CDR3 is CASSLALLAGQNIQYF. DNA of the CDR3: TGTGCCAGCAGCTTAGCTCTTCTAGCGGGACAAAACATTCAGTACTTC.

V is TRBV5-1 and J is TRBJ2-3; TRBD2 matches 10 bases. Germline V CDR1 and CDR2: SGHRS, YFSETQ. This CDR3 has 18 residues. Trimming cost V 1 base and J 4 bases; bases outside gene matches: 12. CDR3 region: CASSLRPPSGSEADTQYF. In DNA, the CDR3 is TGCGCCAGCAGCTTGCGTCCACCTAGCGGGAGTGAAGCAGATACGCAGTATTTT.

The V and J genes are TRBV29-1 and TRBJ2-5; 7 nucleotides agree with TRBD1. Germline CDR1 reads SQVTM; CDR2 reads ANQGSEA. V shed 2 bases, J shed 1 base, and the junction held 7 bases outside the gene matches. The CDR3 contains 15 residues. Written as DNA, the CDR3 is TGCAGCGTTGAACCCGCCGACAGGGCCCAAGAGACCCAGTACTTC. It encodes CSVEPADRAQETQYF.

The J gene is TRBJ1-1, the V gene TRBV5-5, with D maybe TRBD1 (5 bases). This CDR3 is built from 13 residues. Germline values: CDR1 SGHKS, CDR2 YYEKEE (reference sequence). Trimming cost V 2 bases and J 6 bases, with 11 bases left between them. The chain's CDR3 is CASSFTGSPEAFF. The DNA of the CDR3 is TGTGCCAGCAGCTTTACAGGCTCTCCTGAAGCTTTCTTT.

The chain is built from TRBV2 and TRBJ2-7, with D possibly being TRBD1 or TRBD2 (5 bases each). The CDR3 covers 15 residues. The V gene lost 5 bases and the J gene lost 3 bases, with 17 bases spanning the gap. In germline, CDR1 is SNHLY, CDR2 FYNNEI. The CDR3 DNA follows: TGTGCCAGCAGTACGACCGGGACCCTAGGCTACGAGCAGTACTTC. As protein: CASSTTGTLGYEQYF.

The chain is built from TRBV28 and TRBJ2-1, with D tentatively TRBD2 (5 bases). Germline CDR1 is MDHEN and CDR2 is SYDVKM. The V end lost 2 bases, the J end lost 12 bases, and 17 bases lay between the germline ends. CDR3 length: 14 amino acids. CDR3 DNA: TGTGCCAGCAGTTTACTTGAGGGAGTGCGACGGCAGTTCTTC. Its protein product is CASSLLEGVRRQFF.